Shown below are 22 T cell receptor beta chains from a single sample sequenced in a study of blood T cells in healthy people across ages. Primed by a sample-barcoded 5' primer and a J-beta primer mix, a second PCR proceeded for about 6 to 11 cycles. In TCRdb, the 5' RACE reads were re-called with MiXCR into one record per CDR3 protein. The sample lists about 720,000 distinct CDR3 sequences, more than 20% occurring once. The same sample was also studied in work on T cells of mothers and their children.

Sequences were obtained from blood. The source of these receptors is a boy aged 5-17 years in good health.

V and J are TRBV9 and TRBJ2-2; D is perhaps TRBD1 (6 bases). This CDR3 contains 17 residues. The V end lost 2 bases, the J end lost 1 base, and 15 bases lay between the germline ends. CDR1 and CDR2 from the germline V gene are SGDLS and YYNGEE. CDR3 DNA: TGTGCCAGCAGCGTGTCTCCCTACAGGGAGAACACCGGGGAGCTGTTTTTT. Its translation is CASSVSPYRENTGELFF.

This clonotype was found a few times. The chain carries TRBV28 and TRBJ2-3; 9 bases agree with TRBD2. This CDR3 region has 15 residues. V dropped 5 bases and J dropped 5; count of bases not matched to a gene: 8. Looked up from germline, CDR1 is MDHEN and CDR2 is SYDVKM. Here the CDR3 DNA reads TGTGCCAGCAGTCTTAGCGGGGGAATAGGAGATACGCAGTATTTT. Residues: CASSLSGGIGDTQYF. Looking up the rest from reference TRBV28 and TRBJ2-3 gives the full variable domain: DVKVTQSSRYLVKRTGEKVFLECVQDMDHENMFWYRQDPGLGLRLIYFSYDVKMKEKGDIPEGYSVSREKKERFSLILESASTNQTSMYLCASSLSGGIGDTQYFGPGTRLTVL.

This clonotype was detected only a few times. V gene TRBV2 combines with J gene TRBJ2-4; D is perhaps TRBD1 (5 bases). This CDR3 spans 15 amino acids. The ends were cut back, 4 bases at V and 0 bases at J, with 10 bases in the middle. Germline CDR1 is SNHLY and CDR2 is FYNNEI. The CDR3 loop reads CASSGQGIAKNIQYF. CDR3 DNA sequence: TGTGCCAGCAGTGGGCAGGGTATAGCCAAAAACATTCAGTACTTC.

This clonotype was seen a few times. The chain employs TRBV9 and TRBJ1-5; D possibly corresponds to TRBD1 (6 bases). The CDR3 consists of 15 residues. From germline, CDR1 is SGDLS and CDR2 YYNGEE. Trimming left V 0 bases short and J 5 bases short, with 12 bases between. In nucleotides, the CDR3 is TGTGCCAGCAGCGTAGAGCCAGGGGTAGATCAGCCCCAGCATTTT. The encoded protein is CASSVEPGVDQPQHF.

The V and J genes are TRBV7-2 and TRBJ1-1, with 8 bases that match TRBD1. The length of the CDR3 is 13 residues. V was pared by 3 bases and J by 4 bases, with 1 base of the junction left unmatched. Germline V CDR1 and CDR2: SGHTA, FQGNSA. The CDR3 here is CASSLDRATEAFF. The CDR3 bases are TGTGCCAGCAGCTTGGACAGGGCCACTGAAGCTTTCTTT.

V gene TRBV20-1 combines with J gene TRBJ2-5, with 8 bases lining up with TRBD1. The ends lost 5 bases at V and 5 bases at J; junction bases unmatched: 10. Per the germline V gene, CDR1 is DFQATT and CDR2 is SNEGSKA (reference sequence). CDR3 length: 14 amino acids. CDR3 protein: CSAGDRWQGETQYF. Here the CDR3 DNA reads TGCAGTGCTGGGGACAGGTGGCAGGGTGAGACCCAGTACTTC.

This chain uses TRBV9 with TRBJ1-6, with D possibly being TRBD1 (6 bases). V gave up 0 bases and J gave up 7 bases, with 11 bases separating them. The CDR3 length is 15 residues. Germline-derived CDR1 and CDR2 are SGDLS and YYNGEE. In nucleotides, the CDR3 is TGTGCCAGCAGCGTAGGCACAGGGTTGAATTCACCCCTCCACTTT. It is translated as CASSVGTGLNSPLHF.

This clonotype was detected only a few times. This rearrangement joins TRBV29-1 to TRBJ2-7, with 10 bases lining up with TRBD1. CDR3 length: 16 amino acids. Germline CDR1 is SQVTM and CDR2 is ANQGSEA. The J segment lost 1 base and the V segment lost 0 bases, leaving 6 bases of the junction unmatched. The CDR3 reads CSVEDWGDRGSYEQYF. The CDR3 bases are TGCAGCGTTGAAGATTGGGGGGACAGGGGATCCTACGAGCAGTACTTC.

This clonotype was detected a few times. The chain uses TRBV29-1 and TRBJ1-1, with TRBD1 matching over 8 bases. Germline V lookup: CDR1 SQVTM, CDR2 ANQGSEA. There are 12 residues in the CDR3. The V gene end was trimmed by 5 bases and the J gene end by 5 bases; junction bases not matched to a gene: 4. The CDR3 sequence is CSVRTGSTEAFF. The CDR3 bases are TGCAGCGTTCGGACAGGGTCGACTGAAGCTTTCTTT. Full variable domain (remainder filled in from reference TRBV29-1 and TRBJ1-1): SAVISQKPSRDICQRGTSLTIQCQVDSQVTMMFWYRQQPGQSLTLIATANQGSEATYESGFVIDKFPISRPNLTFSTLTVSNMSPEDSSIYLCSVRTGSTEAFFGQGTRLTVV.

V is TRBV6-2 or TRBV6-3 and J is TRBJ2-7; perhaps TRBD1 as D (5 bases). The CDR3 loop spans 13 amino acids. Germline CDR1 and CDR2: MNHEY and SVGEGT. V dropped 2 bases and J dropped 9 bases, with 14 bases sitting between them. DNA of the CDR3: TGTGCCAGCAGTTACAGGACCAGCCAGGGGCAGTACTTC. Translating gives CASSYRTSQGQYF.

This clonotype has just a few counts. This chain joins TRBV10-3 and TRBJ2-7; D is unresolved. With 2 bases removed from V and 2 bases from J, the gap between germline ends came to 7 bases. Germline CDR1 reads ENHRY; CDR2 reads SYGVKD. The CDR3 runs to 13 residues. In nucleotides, the CDR3 is TGTGCCATCAGTGAGCTCCTAGCCTACGAGCAGTACTTC. Its translation: CAISELLAYEQYF.

In this sample, this clonotype turned up a few times. Its ends do not fully match the called genes, so a read error is possible. V and J are TRBV7-3 and TRBJ2-1, with a weak D call TRBD2 (7 bases). CDR1 and CDR2 from the germline V gene are SGHTA and FQGTGA. The CDR3 is 15 residues long. Written as DNA, the CDR3 is TGTGCCAGCAGCTCCCTGGGGGGGGGCTACAAGGAGCAGTTCTTC. Amino acid sequence: CASSSLGGGYKEQFF.

The rearrangement links TRBV11-2 to TRBJ2-4; D possibly corresponds to TRBD2 (5 bases). This CDR3 spans 13 amino acids. The V gene's germline CDR1 is SGHAT and CDR2 FQNNGV. The ends were cut back, 3 bases at V and 11 bases at J, with 14 bases in the middle. CDR3 region: CASSFQTSSFQYF. CDR3 in DNA: TGTGCCAGCAGCTTCCAAACGTCTAGCTTTCAGTACTTC.

This chain connects TRBV15 to TRBJ2-7, with D uncertain. Trimming took off 2 bases at V and 2 bases at J, with 19 bases between the two ends. CDR3 size: 17 residues. Germline V lookup: CDR1 LNHNV, CDR2 YYDKDF (reference sequence). The DNA for the CDR3 is TGTGCCACCAGCAGATACCCTGATAACGATCCCACCTACGAGCAGTACTTC. Translation: CATSRYPDNDPTYEQYF.

The rearrangement links TRBV7-3 to TRBJ1-1; tentative D call: TRBD1 (6 bases). There are 16 residues in the CDR3. V lost 1 base, J lost 3 bases, and 15 bases lay in between. From germline, CDR1 is SGHTA and CDR2 FQGTGA. The CDR3 region is CASSLIQGILDTEAFF. The CDR3 DNA follows: TGTGCCAGCAGCTTAATTCAGGGGATCCTTGACACTGAAGCTTTCTTT.

This clonotype showed up just a few times. J is TRBJ1-1 and V is TRBV27; D is uncertain. V lost 6 bases and J 3 bases, leaving 11 bases between the germline ends. This CDR3 has 13 amino acids. CDR1 MNHEY and CDR2 SMNVEV come from the germline V gene (reference sequence). The CDR3 here is CASRPVLDTEAFF. The CDR3 DNA reads as TGTGCCAGCAGACCCGTACTAGACACTGAAGCTTTCTTT.

Turning to this clonotype: One junction end disagrees with the germline gene, perhaps due to a read error. The chain combines TRBV7-2 with TRBJ2-5; D remains unclear. This CDR3 has 13 amino acids. Germline values: CDR1 SGHTA, CDR2 FQGNSA. CDR3 DNA sequence: TGTGCCAGCAGCTTAGAGACCAAAGAGATCCAGTACTTC. This gives the protein CASSLETKEIQYF.

This clonotype was seen only a few times. The V gene is TRBV15, the J gene TRBJ2-3; 7 nucleotides align to TRBD2. CDR1 is LNHNV, CDR2 YYDKDF, per germline (reference sequence). The CDR3 has 15 amino acids. Trimming at V came to 5 bases and at J to 2 bases, leaving 7 bases not matched to a gene. CDR3 DNA: TGTGCCACCAGCGGGGGGGAGTTTTTCACAGATACGCAGTATTTT. Translating it yields CATSGGEFFTDTQYF.

The rearrangement links TRBV20-1 to TRBJ2-5, with 10 bases aligning to TRBD1. Judging by the DNA end, TRBJ2-7 fits better; the J call may be wrong. Looked up from germline, CDR1 is DFQATT and CDR2 is SNEGSKA (reference sequence). This CDR3 contains 13 residues. CDR3 sequence reads: CSAQGQGVYEQYF. The DNA of the CDR3 is TGCAGTGCTCAAGGACAGGGGGTCTACGAGCAGTACTTC.

A few counts support this clonotype. The V and J genes are TRBV2 and TRBJ2-3; tentative D call: TRBD1 (5 bases). CDR1 and CDR2 from the germline V gene are SNHLY and FYNNEI. This CDR3 has 19 amino acids. V was shortened by 3 bases and J by 3 bases, with 25 bases between the two germline ends. The DNA for the CDR3 is TGTGCCAGCAGTGATTTTAGGGCTGTTACAGGAGATACGACAGATACGCAGTATTTT. It codes for CASSDFRAVTGDTTDTQYF.

This chain links TRBV10-3 with TRBJ1-2; no clear D. Trimming took 3 bases from V and 1 from J, leaving 21 bases between them. The CDR3 spans 18 residues. Germline V gene sequence: CDR1 ENHRY, CDR2 SYGVKD. CDR3: CAISDPYPADTLNYGYTF. The CDR3 bases are TGTGCCATCAGTGACCCCTACCCGGCAGACACTCTTAACTATGGCTACACCTTC.

This clonotype was found many times. This chain connects TRBV2 to TRBJ2-7; 7 bases align to TRBD1. V lost 8 bases and J lost 1; bases outside the gene matches: 8. In germline, CDR1 is SNHLY, CDR2 FYNNEI. CDR3 size: 14 residues. CDR3 sequence: CASREGRGSYEQYF. Here the CDR3 DNA reads TGTGCCAGCCGAGAGGGCAGGGGGTCCTACGAGCAGTACTTC.